Listed here are 8 T cell receptor beta chains from one sample, sequenced in a study of cytomegalovirus exposure and HLA in healthy donors. The table came from immunoSEQ multiplex PCR; TCRdb's copy has only in-frame clones and leaves some out. Here the sample spans about 270,000 clones, 80% to 90% being singletons. The material sequenced was PBMCs. Source of these receptors: a young woman in good health and CMV-seronegative.

The chain joins TRBV7-9 to TRBJ1-4; 8 bases match TRBD1. The ends lost 2 bases at V and 8 bases at J; junction bases unmatched: 4. There are 14 residues in the CDR3. Germline CDR1 and CDR2: SEHNR and FQNEAQ (reference sequence). This chain's CDR3 is CASSLTDRAEKLFF. The CDR3 nucleotides are TGTGCCAGCAGCTTAACGGACAGGGCGGAAAAACTGTTTTTT.

CDR3 in DNA: TGTGCCAGCAGCGCGACTAGCGGGATTGCGTCGGGTACGCAGTATTTT. It translates to CASSATSGIASGTQYF. The rearrangement links TRBV9 to TRBJ2-3, with 11 positions matching TRBD2. After removal of 3 bases from V and 8 bases from J, the junction contained 11 bases not matched to a gene. Per the germline V gene, CDR1 is SGDLS and CDR2 is YYNGEE. There are 16 residues in the CDR3.

The chain links TRBV14 to TRBJ2-1; 10 nucleotides match TRBD2. Germline V gene data show CDR1 as SGHDN and CDR2 as FVKESK. Trimming cost V 1 base and J 8 bases; bases outside gene matches: 5. The CDR3 is 15 residues long. CDR3 in amino acids: CASSQGLAGGDEQFF. The CDR3 coding sequence is TGTGCCAGCAGCCAAGGACTAGCGGGTGGGGATGAGCAGTTCTTC.

This clone showed up just once. This chain uses TRBV27 with TRBJ1-4, with a weak D call TRBD1 (5 bases). V lost 7 bases, J lost 3 bases, and 15 bases lay in between. This CDR3 region has 15 residues. Germline V gene sequence: CDR1 MNHEY, CDR2 SMNVEV (reference sequence). This chain's CDR3 is CASTPFGDSNEKLFF. As DNA, the CDR3 is TGTGCCAGCACCCCTTTTGGGGACTCTAATGAAAAACTGTTTTTT.

The chain recombines TRBV5-8 with TRBJ1-2; TRBD1 aligns across 7 bases. The ends lost 5 bases at V and 5 bases at J; junction bases unmatched: 6. The CDR3 extends over 13 amino acids. Germline V CDR1 and CDR2: SGHTS, YDEGEE. The CDR3 DNA reads TGTGCCAGCAGTCCCGACAGGGAATATGGCTACACCTTC. It codes for CASSPDREYGYTF.

The rearrangement links TRBV15 to TRBJ2-3; tentative D call: TRBD1 (5 bases). Trimming took off 3 bases at V and 0 bases at J, with 13 bases between the two ends. From germline, CDR1 is LNHNV and CDR2 YYDKDF (reference sequence). The CDR3 is 16 amino acids. CDR3: CATSRGHRTSTDTQYF. Here the CDR3 DNA reads TGTGCCACCAGCAGGGGGCACCGCACTAGCACAGATACGCAGTATTTT.

CDR3 nucleotides: TGTGCCAGTAGTGCCGGACAGCTTGGGGGCTATGGCTACACCTTC. Protein: CASSAGQLGGYGYTF. The rearrangement joins TRBV19 to TRBJ1-2, with D perhaps matching TRBD1 (6 bases). Germline V lookup: CDR1 LNHDA, CDR2 SQIVND (reference sequence). This CDR3 has 15 residues. Trimming left V 5 bases short and J 4 bases short, with 17 bases between.

This clone was detected once. The chain has TRBV7-3 and TRBJ2-7, with D perhaps TRBD2 (5 bases). Germline V gives CDR1 SGHTA, CDR2 FQGTGA. This CDR3 is 13 amino acids long. V gave up 5 bases and J gave up 10 bases, with 18 bases separating them. Here the CDR3 reads CASSPTDSVVQYF. The CDR3, as DNA: TGTGCCAGCAGCCCAACGGACTCCGTAGTCCAGTACTTC.